Below are 8 T cell receptor beta chains sequenced from a single sample in a study of T cell responses to AZD1222 COVID-19 vaccine. TCRdb keeps only in-frame clones here, not all; method: immunoSEQ multiplex PCR. The top ten hold about 15% of the sample, which has approximately 97,000 clones, 84% seen once. The sequencing here drew on peripheral blood, taken on day 0 of AZD1222 vaccination. Receptors originate from an adult in good health.

The chain has TRBV12-3 or TRBV12-4 and TRBJ1-1; D is undetermined. The CDR3 totals 10 residues. Trimming removed 5 bases at V and 12 bases at J, with 10 bases between. As DNA, the CDR3 is TGTGCCAGCAGTCTAGGACCAACTTTCTTT. Translation gives CASSLGPTFF.

V usage is TRBV28 and J usage is TRBJ2-2; the match to TRBD1 covers 9 bases. This CDR3 region has 13 residues. The germline CDR1 and CDR2 sequences are MDHEN and SYDVKM. J was trimmed by 5 bases and V by 7 bases; bases with no gene match: 2. The CDR3 loop is CASKTGGTGELFF. The CDR3 DNA follows: TGTGCCAGCAAGACAGGGGGGACCGGGGAGCTGTTTTTT.

This rearrangement joins TRBV3-1 (or the pseudogene TRBV3-2) to TRBJ1-6, with D unresolved. CDR1 and CDR2 from the germline V gene are LGHDT and YNNKEL (reference sequence). The CDR3 consists of 13 residues. The germline V and J ends were trimmed by 2 bases and 5 bases, with 4 bases remaining between them. CDR3 nucleotide sequence: TGTGCCAGCAGCCAACAAAATAATTCACCCCTCCACTTT. Its protein is CASSQQNNSPLHF.

Written as DNA, the CDR3 is TGTGCCAGCACCAGTAGAGATACGCAGTATTTT. This sequence encodes CASTSRDTQYF. J is TRBJ2-3 and V is TRBV2; D unresolved. V dropped 7 bases and J dropped 5 bases, with 7 bases sitting between them. The CDR3 length is 11 residues. CDR1 is SNHLY, CDR2 FYNNEI, per germline.

J is TRBJ1-6 and V is TRBV11-2, with D maybe TRBD1 (6 bases). The CDR3 covers 14 residues. The ends were cut back, 3 bases at V and 6 bases at J, with 9 bases in the middle. Germline V gene lookup returns CDR1 SGHAT and CDR2 FQNNGV. The CDR3 reads CASSFGQINSPLHF. In nucleotides, the CDR3 is TGTGCCAGCAGCTTCGGACAGATTAATTCACCCCTCCACTTT.

J is TRBJ2-6 and V is TRBV6-5; possibly TRBD1 or TRBD2 for D (5 bases each). The CDR3 contains 14 residues. V dropped 8 bases and J dropped 1 base, with 9 bases sitting between them. The germline V gene has CDR1 MNHEY and CDR2 SVGAGI. CDR3 bases: TGTGCCAGCGGGGGATGGTCTGGGGCCAACGTCCTGACTTTC. Its protein is CASGGWSGANVLTF.

This clone was recorded once. This CDR3 is CASTVEGSYNEQFF. The CDR3 DNA sequence: TGTGCCAGCACGGTAGAGGGCTCCTACAATGAGCAGTTCTTC. The chain recombines TRBV7-8 with TRBJ2-1, with a possible D match to TRBD2 (5 bases). Germline V gene data show CDR1 as SGHVS and CDR2 as FQNEAQ. This CDR3 contains 14 residues. V shed 7 bases and J shed 0 bases, with 10 bases lying between them.

V and J are TRBV5-4 and TRBJ1-1, with 7 bases fitting TRBD1. With V trimmed by 5 bases and J by 6 bases, 7 bases remained unmatched. Germline CDR1 and CDR2: SGHNT and YYREEE (reference sequence). CDR3 size: 13 residues. CDR3 amino acids: CASRHGQEPEAFF. In DNA, the CDR3 is TGTGCCAGCAGACATGGACAGGAACCTGAAGCTTTCTTT.